The clone carrying this T cell receptor beta chain came up once. The data originate from a study of blood T cell repertoires in COVID-19. Study-wide context: The United States, Italy and Spain were the sources of the acute and convalescent COVID-19 samples. The cDNA or gDNA used as material had been derived from T cells, B-cell-depleted T cells, or PBMCs.

CDR3 length equals 17 residues. V dropped 1 base and J dropped 0 bases, with 16 bases sitting between them. Germline CDR1 reads SGHRS; CDR2 reads YFSETQ. How the authors handled the data: The authors estimated nucleated cell counts from reference gene primer amplification. Sequencing was performed with immunoSEQ multiplex PCR; in TCRdb, only in-frame clones are kept and a portion is missing. Clone size and the V and J calls come from that table; the DNA yielded D and trimming. Of about 120,000 clones in the sample, over 75% were seen once. Sequencing was performed on peripheral blood. The sequence was obtained from a human donor with active COVID-19. The donor label of this sample is uncertain. This chain links TRBV5-1 with TRBJ1-1; D call uncertain. CDR3 DNA sequence: TGCGCCAGCAGCTTGACGGTCGGAGGGATAATGAACACTGAAGCTTTCTTT. It is translated as CASSLTVGGIMNTEAFF. The entire variable domain, with the rest obtained from reference TRBV5-1 and TRBJ1-1, is as follows: KAGVTQTPRYLIKTRGQQVTLSCSPISGHRSVSWYQQTPGQGLQFLFEYFSETQRNKGNFPGRFSGRQFSNSRSEMNVSTLELGDSALYLCASSLTVGGIMNTEAFFGQGTRLTVV.